This paragraph reports one TCR beta chain. This clone was observed a few times. Its recognized antigen is unknown. Per-nucleotide qualities are absent, and no much larger clonotype sits a single base away. This specimen belongs to a study of cytomegalovirus exposure and HLA in healthy donors (TCRdb year 2017). Looking at the study overall: An earlier analysis of approximately 640 of the donors reported 250 to 350 Gb of sequence data and about 100 million unique TCR beta sequences from about 179 million T cells. To predict cytomegalovirus infection status, the study brought together high-throughput TCR immunosequencing, statistical association of individual TCRs with disease status, and machine learning. Typing coverage differed by locus: A, B, C, DRB1 and DQB1 were typed in about 620-640 donors, DQA1 in roughly 510, DPA1 in approximately 610, and DPB1 in 400 to 480. In the later analysis, no new phenotypic data were used to find candidate immune exposures; instead, reliance was placed on TCR beta sequences and their occurrence across donors. Every discovery cohort repertoire had been produced on one sequencing platform. A later analysis re-analyzed previously published TCR beta repertoires from 660 or so donors and added high-resolution HLA genotyping to study TCR occurrence patterns. Of the 300 to 450 genotyped donors, 65% to 90% fell in the genetic ancestry cluster associated with self-reported Caucasian donors. An earlier analysis of 500 to 650 of the donors applied high-throughput TCR beta sequencing to assess whether each TCR beta V gene segment acted as functional or pseudogenic. The study aimed to test whether signatures of past pathogen exposure could be identified by cataloging public T cell receptors. Among 398 genotyped donors of the cohort, an average of roughly 240,000 unique TCR beta nucleotide sequences were sequenced per donor, 15% to 20% of them non-productive. Four or five DR-DQ haplotypes were treated as single units for association and clustering because of strong linkage in the cohort. In addition to the first cohort of approximately 670 subjects, a separate validation cohort of around 110 different subjects was used. An early release covering more than 500 HLA-typed donors comprised about 320 gigabases of sequencing data and tens of millions of unique TCR sequences. Genome-wide SNP genotypes for about three fifths of the 666 donors were used in a later genetic analysis, which treated that subset as a discovery cohort. The study used immunosequencing to profile the T cell repertoires of 600 to 850 subjects and linked those repertoires to cytomegalovirus serostatus. Alongside the repertoire data, information on donor age, sex, ethnicity and CMV serostatus was compiled. HLA typing covered class I and class II loci at four-digit resolution.

Unmatched junction bases come to 10, with V trimmed by 7 bases and J by 4 bases. According to the germline V gene (reference sequence), CDR1 reads MNHNY and CDR2 reads SVGAGI. The CDR3 spans 15 residues, from the cysteine through the phenylalanine. Left in the record is the CDR3 DNA by itself, 45 bases read in frame from the first base. Results the study describes overall, beyond this receptor: V-gene and J-gene trimming of TCR beta chains was associated with a missense DCLRE1C variant in a later genetic analysis, and the association was replicated in an independent cohort. In vitro tests confirmed that a few of the cytomegalovirus-associated TCR beta chains recognize cytomegalovirus antigens. A group of highly shared sequence variants was considered likely to be a technical artifact of the sequencing pipeline. Specific HLA alleles were associated with roughly 17,000 TCR beta sequences at a false discovery rate of 0.05 in a later analysis. In a later analysis, TCR association rates were found to vary across HLA loci, with the most associated TCRs seen for DRB1 alleles and the fewest for HLA-C alleles. It was suggested by the authors that the approach could potentially be generalized to other disease states and immunological phenotypes. The earlier analysis of almost 600 of the donors excluded 15 to 20 rarely observed V segments, including chromosome 9 orphons, because counts were too low. When HLA alleles, especially DR and DQ, strongly co-occurred, attributing TCR associations to individual alleles was difficult. Cytomegalovirus status was reported to be diagnosed by the classifier with high specificity and sensitivity in both the original and validation cohorts. Compared with the approximately 710-donor mean, donors in an Asian-associated ancestry cluster had fewer N-insertions in productive TCRs, according to a later genetic analysis. Linkage disequilibrium might explain the correlated functional status among segregating V segments, but an unknown experimental factor could not be excluded. Several of the top co-occurrence clusters appeared to be linked to parvovirus B19, influenza, CMV and Epstein-Barr virus, according to a later analysis. A further reported finding was that TCR beta sequences accurately predicted the HLA-A and HLA-B alleles for most subjects in the first cohort. Most TCR sequences were observed very rarely across donors, whereas some public TCRs were present in many individuals. Compared with equally common non-associated chains, HLA-associated TCR beta chains in a later analysis were more clonally expanded and had lower generation probabilities. An earlier analysis of 587 of the donors showed that most TCR beta V segments appeared in productive rearrangements either about 87% or about 30% of the time, which broadly matched IMGT annotations. Roughly uniform sequencing depth across donors was assumed in presence/absence analyses, although this assumption may not hold. Immune exposure information for the cohort was limited to CMV serostatus. This cohort had only TCR beta chains sequenced, and the lack of alpha or paired-chain data limited which features could be detected. Most CMV-associated TCR beta chains appeared to be HLA-restricted in a later analysis, and the HLA associations seemed to be driven largely by CMV exposure. Some IMGT-functional V segments, including TRBV6-2 and TRBV6-3, could not be distinguished by the 87-base-pair reads and were therefore excluded. HLA typing was unavailable for some donors at each locus, so association tests used only the typed subset. The study listed approximately 150 TCR beta chains as associated with cytomegalovirus.

Receptor amplification or capture employed the immunoSEQ multiplex PCR assay. For the multiplex PCR, a mixture combining 60 forward primers for TCR Vbeta segments and 13 reverse primers for TCR Jbeta segments was used. Amplification of the CDR3 region of rearranged TCR beta genes was performed with a multiplex PCR assay on genomic DNA. On the Illumina HiSeq System, the amplified TCR beta libraries were sequenced as 87-base-pair reads. The published analysis was carried out like this. A later analysis tallied around 82 million unique TCR beta chains across the roughly 610 repertoires, and about 10 million of those chains were shared by two or more donors. Raw reads were error-corrected and collapsed into unique sequences by a nearest-neighbor algorithm in which closely related sequences were merged to remove PCR and sequencing errors. CDR3 sequences were aligned to IMGT reference sequences to assign V, D and J gene segments. For a sequence to be retained, at least a six-nucleotide match to both a V gene segment and a J gene segment was required. A rearrangement counted as productive if the CDR3 had no stop codons and remained in frame with V and J, and every other rearrangement counted as non-productive. Following IMGT convention, CDR3 was defined as the stretch from the second conserved V-encoded cysteine up to the conserved J-encoded phenylalanine. Sequences without an unambiguous match to a single V gene segment were excluded from the earlier analysis of 450 to 650 of the donors. An earlier analysis of several hundred of the donors classified V segments as functional when productive rearrangements were above 56.7% and as segregating when the standard deviation between donors was above 5%. A statistical classification framework was built to diagnose cytomegalovirus status from the catalog of TCR beta chain sequences. In a later analysis, V and J genes were assigned by comparing TCR nucleotide sequences against IMGT/GENE-DB human TR gene sequences. A later analysis assigned CDR3 sequences and most-parsimonious VDJ recombination scenarios with the TCRdist pipeline. A later analysis defined each TCR beta chain by its CDR3 amino acid sequence plus V-gene family, and excluded reads lacking a unique V-gene family. To address suspected cross-contamination and a sequencing artifact, a later analysis removed roughly 640 highly shared, low-generation-probability nucleotide sequences. For each public chain, a later analysis derived a clonal expansion index from normalized ranks of inferred template counts within each repertoire. A later analysis computed generation probabilities with a VDJ recombination model fitted to out-of-frame rearrangements, and checked the results against IGoR. Hypergeometric tests were used in a later analysis to score TCR-TCR, TCR-HLA and TCR-CMV co-occurrence, with a repertoire-size bias correction applied to the TCR pairs. In a later analysis, false discovery rates were estimated by permuting HLA or CMV assignments 20 times. In a later analysis, co-occurring TCRs were grouped using DBSCAN, and TCRdist sequence similarity was added for clustering within HLA-allele-positive subsets. Repertoires with fewer than 30,000 or more than 120,000 public chains, plus five repertoires with anomalous nucleotide sharing, were excluded from co-occurrence clustering. Not all clones reach the TCRdb copy of this immuneACCESS table, which keeps in-frame sequences only. Checked studies attribute under half of the gap to unresolved V genes and leave the rest unexplained. The D gene and trimming were derived from the DNA, and the V and J assignments and clone size from that table. The sample table lists some 110,000 clones, 79% of them with a count of one. The leading ten clones occupy approximately 3% of the sample.

The cohort comprised under 700 healthy bone marrow donors. Cohort members were all nominally healthy when sampled, although unrecorded immune exposures were likely present. The donor was CMV seropositive and belonged to the group of about 290 seropositive cohort members. A peripheral blood sample was collected from each donor, and TCR beta sequencing was performed on peripheral blood mononuclear cells. The Qiagen DNeasy Blood Extraction Kit was used to extract genomic DNA from the blood cell samples. This clonotype was sampled from a woman younger than 35 in good health and CMV-seropositive. Recombination linked TRBV6-6 to TRBJ1-2; TRBD1 matches 9 bases in the middle. Sequencing input: PBMCs. At the DNA level, the sequence is TGTGCCAGCACCCCTGCCGGGACAGGGTCCTATGGCTACACCTTC. Its coded protein is CASTPAGTGSYGYTF.